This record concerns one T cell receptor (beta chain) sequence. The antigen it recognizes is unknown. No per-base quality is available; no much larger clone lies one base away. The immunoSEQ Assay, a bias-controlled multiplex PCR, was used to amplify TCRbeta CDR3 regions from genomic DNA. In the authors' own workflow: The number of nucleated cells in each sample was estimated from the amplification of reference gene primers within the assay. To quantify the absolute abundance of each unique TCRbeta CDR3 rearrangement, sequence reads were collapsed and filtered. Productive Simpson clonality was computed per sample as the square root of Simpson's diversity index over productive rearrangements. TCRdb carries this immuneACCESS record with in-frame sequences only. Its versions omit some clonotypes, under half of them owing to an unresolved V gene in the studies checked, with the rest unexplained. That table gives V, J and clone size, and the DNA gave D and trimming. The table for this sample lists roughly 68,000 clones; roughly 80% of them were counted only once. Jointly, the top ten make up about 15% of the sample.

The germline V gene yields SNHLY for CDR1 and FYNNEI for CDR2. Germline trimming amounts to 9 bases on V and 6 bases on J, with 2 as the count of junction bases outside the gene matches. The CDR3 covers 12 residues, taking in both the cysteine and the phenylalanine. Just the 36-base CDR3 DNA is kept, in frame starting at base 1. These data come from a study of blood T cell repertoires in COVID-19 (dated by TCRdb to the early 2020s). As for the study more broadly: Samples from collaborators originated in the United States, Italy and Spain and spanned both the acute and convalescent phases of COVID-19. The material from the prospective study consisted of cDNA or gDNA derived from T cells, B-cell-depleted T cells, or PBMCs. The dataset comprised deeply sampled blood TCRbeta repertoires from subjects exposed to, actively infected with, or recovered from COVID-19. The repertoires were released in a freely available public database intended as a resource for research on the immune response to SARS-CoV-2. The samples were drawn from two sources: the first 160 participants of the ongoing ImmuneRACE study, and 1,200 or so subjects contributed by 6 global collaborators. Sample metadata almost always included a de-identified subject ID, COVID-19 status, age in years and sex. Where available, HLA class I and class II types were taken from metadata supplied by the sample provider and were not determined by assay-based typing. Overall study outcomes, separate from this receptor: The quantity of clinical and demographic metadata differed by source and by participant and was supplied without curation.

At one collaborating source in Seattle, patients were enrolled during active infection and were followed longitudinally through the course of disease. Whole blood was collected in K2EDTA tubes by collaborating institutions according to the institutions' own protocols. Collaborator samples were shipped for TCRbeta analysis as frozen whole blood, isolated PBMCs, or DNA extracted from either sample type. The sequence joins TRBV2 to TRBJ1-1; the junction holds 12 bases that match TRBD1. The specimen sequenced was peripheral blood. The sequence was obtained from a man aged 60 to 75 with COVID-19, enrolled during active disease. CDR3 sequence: CASRDRGPEAFF. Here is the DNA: TGTGCCAGTAGGGACAGGGGGCCTGAAGCTTTCTTT.